The 5 T cell receptor beta chains presented below share a single source sample, sequenced in a study of T-cell memory formation after mild COVID-19. One entry per CDR3 protein results from TCRdb running MiXCR on the 5' RACE reads. The sample has about 180,000 distinct CDR3 sequences; around 18% are singletons. Input material: PBMCs or a T cell subset sorted from them (not recorded which). The receptor source for this set is a man aged 18 to 29 who had mild COVID-19 (a few samples of this study predate the infection). Cell type and time point are not known.

The rearrangement uses TRBV10-1 and TRBJ2-1; 10 bases match TRBD1. Germline trimming cut 5 bases from V and 7 bases from J; bases unmatched to any gene: 8. Per the germline V gene, CDR1 is WNHNN and CDR2 is SYGVQD (reference sequence). There are 15 residues in the CDR3. The CDR3 spells CASSQPGQGTNEQFF. CDR3 DNA: TGCGCCAGCAGTCAACCGGGACAGGGGACGAATGAGCAGTTCTTC.

The chain couples TRBV12-3 or TRBV12-4 to TRBJ1-2; maybe TRBD1 (6 bases). The CDR3 runs to 14 residues. With 2 bases removed from V and 10 bases from J, the gap between germline ends came to 17 bases. This chain's CDR3 is CASSLFGQGFDYTF. The CDR3 region has the DNA TGTGCCAGCAGTTTATTTGGGCAGGGGTTCGACTACACCTTC.

The CDR3 spells CAWSTGGEETQYF. The CDR3 DNA reads TGTGCCTGGTCGACAGGGGGCGAAGAGACCCAGTACTTC. This chain links TRBV30 with TRBJ2-5; 10 bases match TRBD1. CDR1 is GTSNPN, CDR2 SVGIG, per germline (reference sequence). The junction had 3 bases not matched to a gene; V was cut back by 5 bases and J by 3 bases. This CDR3 has 13 amino acids.

This clonotype was recorded a few times. The chain's CDR3 is CASSWTSGNYEQYF. CDR3 nucleotide sequence: TGCGCCAGCAGCTGGACTAGCGGGAACTACGAGCAGTACTTC. V and J are TRBV5-1 and TRBJ2-7; 12 bases match TRBD2. Germline CDR1 and CDR2: SGHRS and YFSETQ. J was trimmed by 3 bases and V by 3 bases; bases with no gene match: 1. This CDR3 has 14 residues.

The genes are TRBV19 and TRBJ1-2; 7 nucleotides align to TRBD1. Unmatched junction bases numbered 5, after V lost 5 bases and J lost 2 bases. CDR3 length equals 14 residues. The germline CDR1 and CDR2 sequences are LNHDA and SQIVND (reference sequence). CDR3 region: CASSRQQGNYGYTF. DNA of the CDR3: TGTGCCAGTAGTCGTCAACAGGGGAACTATGGCTACACCTTC.